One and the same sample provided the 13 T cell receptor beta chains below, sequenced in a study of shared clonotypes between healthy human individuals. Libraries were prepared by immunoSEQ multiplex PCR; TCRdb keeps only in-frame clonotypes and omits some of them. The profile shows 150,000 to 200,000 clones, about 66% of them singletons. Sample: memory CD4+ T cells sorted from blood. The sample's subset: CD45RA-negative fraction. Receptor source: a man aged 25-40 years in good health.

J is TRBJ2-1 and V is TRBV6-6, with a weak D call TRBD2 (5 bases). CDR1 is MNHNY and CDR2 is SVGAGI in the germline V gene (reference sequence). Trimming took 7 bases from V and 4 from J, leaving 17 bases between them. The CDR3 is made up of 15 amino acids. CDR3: CASIRAGTGYNEQFF. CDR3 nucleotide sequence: TGTGCCAGCATTAGGGCGGGCACGGGGTACAATGAGCAGTTCTTC.

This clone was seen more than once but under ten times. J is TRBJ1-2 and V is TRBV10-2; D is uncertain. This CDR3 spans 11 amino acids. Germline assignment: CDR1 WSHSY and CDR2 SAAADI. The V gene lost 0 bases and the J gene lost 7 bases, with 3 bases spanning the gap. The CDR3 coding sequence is TGCGCCAGCAGTGAGTCGAGTGGCTACACCTTC. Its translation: CASSESSGYTF.

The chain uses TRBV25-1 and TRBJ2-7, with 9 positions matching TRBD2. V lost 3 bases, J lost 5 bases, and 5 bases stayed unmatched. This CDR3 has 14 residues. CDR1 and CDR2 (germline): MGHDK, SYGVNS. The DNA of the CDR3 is TGTGCCAGCAGTGAGGCGGGAGGGCCCCACGAGCAGTACTTC. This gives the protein CASSEAGGPHEQYF.

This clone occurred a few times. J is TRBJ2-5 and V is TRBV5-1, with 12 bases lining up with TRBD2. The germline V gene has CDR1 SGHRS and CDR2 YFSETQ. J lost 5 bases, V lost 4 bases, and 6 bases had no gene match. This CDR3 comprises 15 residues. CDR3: CASSPSLAGGETQYF. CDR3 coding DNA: TGCGCCAGCAGCCCCTCCCTAGCGGGAGGGGAGACCCAGTACTTC.

The CDR3 here is CASSPSQGSEQYF. For the CDR3, the DNA is TGTGCCAGCTCACCATCGCAGGGGAGCGAGCAGTACTTC. The chain joins TRBV18 to TRBJ2-7; maybe TRBD1 (6 bases). The germline gives CDR1 KGHSH, CDR2 LQKENI. Trimming removed 2 bases from V and 6 bases from J, with 11 bases in between. The CDR3 spans 13 residues.

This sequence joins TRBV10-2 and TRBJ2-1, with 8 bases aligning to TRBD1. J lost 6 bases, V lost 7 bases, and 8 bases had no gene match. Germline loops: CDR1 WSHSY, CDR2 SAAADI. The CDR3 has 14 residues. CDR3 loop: CASIGKGTGNEQFF. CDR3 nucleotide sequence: TGCGCCAGCATCGGGAAGGGGACAGGCAATGAGCAGTTCTTC.

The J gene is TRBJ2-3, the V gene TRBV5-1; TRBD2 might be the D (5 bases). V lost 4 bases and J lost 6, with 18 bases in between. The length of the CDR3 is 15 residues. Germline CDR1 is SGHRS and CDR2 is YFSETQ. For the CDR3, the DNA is TGCGCCAGCAGCGCAACCCGGGGTCTTCGGGATACGCAGTATTTT. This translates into CASSATRGLRDTQYF.

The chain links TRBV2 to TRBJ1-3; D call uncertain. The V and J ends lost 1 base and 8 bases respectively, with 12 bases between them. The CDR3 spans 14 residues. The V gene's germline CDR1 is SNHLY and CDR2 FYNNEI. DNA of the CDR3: TGTGCCAGCAGTGAAGGGGTGGACGGTGACACCATATATTTT. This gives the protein CASSEGVDGDTIYF.

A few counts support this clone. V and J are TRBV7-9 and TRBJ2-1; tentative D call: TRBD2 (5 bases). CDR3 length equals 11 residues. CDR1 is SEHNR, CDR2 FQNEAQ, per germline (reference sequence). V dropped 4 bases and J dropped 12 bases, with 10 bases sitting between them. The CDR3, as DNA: TGTGCCAGCAGCTCCGGGGAAGTGCAGTTCTTC. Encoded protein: CASSSGEVQFF.

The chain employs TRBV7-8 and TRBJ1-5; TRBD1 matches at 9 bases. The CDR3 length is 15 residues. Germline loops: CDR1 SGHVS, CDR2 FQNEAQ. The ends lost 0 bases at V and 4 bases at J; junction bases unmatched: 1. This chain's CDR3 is CASSLAGTGNQPQHF. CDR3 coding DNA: TGTGCCAGCAGCTTAGCCGGGACAGGGAATCAGCCCCAGCATTTT. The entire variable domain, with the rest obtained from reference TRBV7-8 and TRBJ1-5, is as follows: GAGVSQSPRYKVAKRGQDVALRCDPISGHVSLFWYQQALGQGPEFLTYFQNEAQLDKSGLPSDRFFAERPEGSVSTLKIQRTQQEDSAVYLCASSLAGTGNQPQHFGDGTRLSIL.

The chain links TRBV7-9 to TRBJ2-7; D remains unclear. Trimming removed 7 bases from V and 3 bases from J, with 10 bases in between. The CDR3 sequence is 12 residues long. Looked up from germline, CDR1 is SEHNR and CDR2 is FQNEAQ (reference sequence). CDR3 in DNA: TGTGCCAGCAACTTGGTAGGCTACGAGCAGTACTTC. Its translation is CASNLVGYEQYF.

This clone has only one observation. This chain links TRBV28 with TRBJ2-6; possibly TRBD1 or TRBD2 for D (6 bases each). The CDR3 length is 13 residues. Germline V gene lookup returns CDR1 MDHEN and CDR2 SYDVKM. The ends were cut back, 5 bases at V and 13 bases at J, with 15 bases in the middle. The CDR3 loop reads CASSITGRGVLTF. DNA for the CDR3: TGTGCCAGCAGTATAACAGGGCGGGGAGTCCTGACTTTC.

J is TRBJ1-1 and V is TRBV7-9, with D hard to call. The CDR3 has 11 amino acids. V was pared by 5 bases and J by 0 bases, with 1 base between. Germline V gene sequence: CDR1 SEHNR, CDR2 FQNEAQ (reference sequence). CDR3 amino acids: CASSMNTEAFF. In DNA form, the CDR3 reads TGTGCCAGCAGCATGAACACTGAAGCTTTCTTT.